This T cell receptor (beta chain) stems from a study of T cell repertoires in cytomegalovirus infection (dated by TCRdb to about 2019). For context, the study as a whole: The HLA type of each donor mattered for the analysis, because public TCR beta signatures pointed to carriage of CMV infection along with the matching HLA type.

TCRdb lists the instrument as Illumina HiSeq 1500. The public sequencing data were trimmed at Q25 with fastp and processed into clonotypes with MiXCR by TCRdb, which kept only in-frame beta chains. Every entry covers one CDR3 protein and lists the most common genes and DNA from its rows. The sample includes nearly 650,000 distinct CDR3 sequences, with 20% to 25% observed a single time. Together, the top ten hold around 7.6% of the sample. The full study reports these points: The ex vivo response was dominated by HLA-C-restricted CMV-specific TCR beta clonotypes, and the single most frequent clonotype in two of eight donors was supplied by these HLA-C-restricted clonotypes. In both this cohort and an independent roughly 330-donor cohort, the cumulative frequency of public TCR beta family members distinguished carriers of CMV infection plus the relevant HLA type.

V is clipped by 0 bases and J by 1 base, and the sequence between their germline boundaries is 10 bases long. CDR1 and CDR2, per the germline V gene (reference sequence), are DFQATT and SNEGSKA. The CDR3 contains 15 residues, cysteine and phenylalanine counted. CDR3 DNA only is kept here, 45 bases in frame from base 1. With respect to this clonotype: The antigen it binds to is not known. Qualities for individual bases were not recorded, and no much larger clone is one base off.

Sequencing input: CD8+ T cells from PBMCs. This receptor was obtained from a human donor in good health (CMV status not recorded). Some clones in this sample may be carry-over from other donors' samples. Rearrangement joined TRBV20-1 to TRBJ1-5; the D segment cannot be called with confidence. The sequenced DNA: TGCAGTGCTAGAGAAGTCTACCGAAGCAATCAGCCCCAGCATTTT. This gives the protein CSAREVYRSNQPQHF.